The 13 T cell receptor beta chains reported below all come from one sample, sequenced in a study of graft-versus-host responses after intestinal transplantation (dated by TCRdb to 2020 to 2022). Libraries were constructed by the immunoSEQ multiplex PCR assay. TCRdb holds this immuneACCESS table with in-frame rearrangements only. Some clones are missing; in checked studies, unresolved V genes explain under half, and the rest has no known cause. This sample lists 3,000 to 4,000 clones; 94% were detected once. Over 1% of the sample is in the top ten clones. The sample in question was PBMCs, obtained 11 days after intestinal transplantation. The receptors originated from a human patient who received an intestinal transplant, so some T cells may come from the graft donor.

The rearrangement joins TRBV27 to TRBJ1-1; TRBD1 aligns across 8 bases. This CDR3 has 16 amino acids. Germline CDR1 MNHEY, CDR2 SMNVEV (reference sequence). Trimming took 0 bases from V and 3 from J; bases not matched to a gene: 6. CDR3 region: CASSLSKRTGHTEAFF. The CDR3 DNA sequence: TGTGCCAGCAGTTTATCGAAGCGGACAGGGCACACTGAAGCTTTCTTT.

The gene calls are TRBV16 and TRBJ2-1; tentatively, D is TRBD1 or TRBD2 (6 bases each). There are 16 residues in the CDR3. Trimming removed 2 bases at V and 5 bases at J, with 16 bases between. CDR1 and CDR2 from the germline V gene are KGHSY and FQNENV. The CDR3: CASSQDRAGQNNEQFF. In DNA, the CDR3 is TGTGCCAGCAGCCAAGATCGGGCGGGACAAAACAATGAGCAGTTCTTC.

The gene calls are TRBV19 and TRBJ2-3; perhaps TRBD2 as D (6 bases). The CDR3 extends over 18 amino acids. Germline CDR1 is LNHDA and CDR2 is SQIVND (reference sequence). The V end was cut by 3 bases, the J end by 1 base, with 20 bases between. As DNA, the CDR3 is TGTGCCAGTAGTATCAGATTGTTGGGGGAGGTAGGCACAGATACGCAGTATTTT. Protein product: CASSIRLLGEVGTDTQYF.

The V and J genes are TRBV27 and TRBJ2-5, with a tentative D call TRBD2 (6 bases). Germline V gene lookup returns CDR1 MNHEY and CDR2 SMNVEV (reference sequence). The CDR3 length is 16 residues. V was trimmed by 6 bases and J by 7 bases, leaving 24 bases between them. This CDR3 is CASSHRPGLTTGTQYF. Here the CDR3 DNA reads TGTGCCAGCAGCCACCGCCCGGGACTCACCACTGGGACCCAGTACTTC.

As DNA, the CDR3 is TGTGCCAGCAGTCTAATACAGGGTGCCGGGGCCAACGTCCTGACTTTC. Amino acids: CASSLIQGAGANVLTF. The J gene is TRBJ2-6, the V gene TRBV14, with D tentatively TRBD1 (6 bases). The CDR3 consists of 16 residues. The ends were cut back, 6 bases at V and 4 bases at J, with 16 bases in the middle. Germline-derived CDR1 and CDR2 are SGHDN and FVKESK. The full variable domain, its missing parts supplied by reference TRBV14 and TRBJ2-6, is EAGVTQFPSHSVIEKGQTVTLRCDPISGHDNLYWYRRVMGKEIKFLLHFVKESKQDESGMPNNRFLAERTGGTYSTLKVQPAELEDSGVYFCASSLIQGAGANVLTFGAGSRLTVL.

The V and J genes are TRBV6-1 and TRBJ2-3, with a weak D call TRBD1 (6 bases). The CDR3 is 16 residues long. Trimming took 2 bases from V and 0 from J, leaving 12 bases between them. CDR1 and CDR2 from the germline V gene are MNHNS and SASEGT. CDR3 loop: CASSERVGASTDTQYF. CDR3 DNA sequence: TGTGCCAGCAGTGAAAGAGTGGGGGCTAGCACAGATACGCAGTATTTT.

This rearrangement joins TRBV28 to TRBJ2-2; the D gene is possibly TRBD2 (6 bases). There are 14 residues in the CDR3. V lost 5 bases, J lost 4 bases, and 11 bases lay in between. From germline, CDR1 is MDHEN and CDR2 SYDVKM. The CDR3 DNA sequence: TGTGCCAGCAGTCTTAGCGGTAGCACCGGGGAGCTGTTTTTT. It is translated as CASSLSGSTGELFF.

This rearrangement joins TRBV29-1 to TRBJ2-7, with D possibly matching TRBD1 (6 bases). Germline values: CDR1 SQVTM, CDR2 ANQGSEA. The CDR3 has 14 residues. V lost 6 bases to trimming and J lost 4 bases, with 19 bases between them. The CDR3 DNA reads TGCAGCGTCAACTCTGGGACATCAGTTTACGAGCAGTACTTC. Translating it yields CSVNSGTSVYEQYF.

V and J are TRBV29-1 and TRBJ2-7; perhaps TRBD1 as D (6 bases). Germline lookup yields CDR1 SQVTM and CDR2 ANQGSEA. The CDR3 has 12 amino acids. Trimming shortened V by 6 bases and J by 4 bases, and 13 bases separated the two germline ends. CDR3: CSVTTGPYEQYF. The CDR3 DNA reads TGCAGCGTCACCACAGGGCCTTACGAGCAGTACTTC.

V and J are TRBV13 and TRBJ2-1; 7 nucleotides line up with TRBD2. CDR3 size: 16 residues. Losses at the gene ends were 0 bases for V and 0 bases for J; bases not matched to a gene: 2. Looked up from germline, CDR1 is PRHDT and CDR2 is FYEKMQ (reference sequence). CDR3 in DNA: TGTGCCAGCAGCTTAGGAGCGGGGAGCTCCTACAATGAGCAGTTCTTC. Its translation is CASSLGAGSSYNEQFF.

A remark on this clone: The junction and the germline gene differ at one end; a read error may be behind it. This chain connects TRBV5-1 to TRBJ1-2; 7 bases are shared with TRBD1. CDR3 length: 14 residues. Germline CDR1 is SGHRS and CDR2 is YFSETQ. CDR3 nucleotides: TGCGCCAGCAGCGTTGACAGGGCGCCCAATGGCCACACCTTC. This gives the protein CASSVDRAPNGHTF.

The chain is built from TRBV27 and TRBJ1-5; D possibly corresponds to TRBD1 (5 bases). Germline V lookup: CDR1 MNHEY, CDR2 SMNVEV (reference sequence). The CDR3 sequence is 16 residues long. Between the trimmed V and J ends, which lost 6 bases and 7 bases, there was a span of 22 bases. CDR3 nucleotides: TGTGCCAGCAGCCCCTACGGGGGACGCCCCAGGCAGCCCCAGCATTTT. Protein sequence: CASSPYGGRPRQPQHF.

This clone was observed a single time. This chain uses TRBV2 with TRBJ2-7; TRBD1 agrees at 7 bases. Germline V gene lookup returns CDR1 SNHLY and CDR2 FYNNEI. V shed 4 bases and J 0 bases; nucleotides not matched to a gene: 0. The CDR3 sequence is 13 residues long. In DNA, the CDR3 is TGTGCCAGCAGTGGGGACAGCTCCTACGAGCAGTACTTC. It yields the protein CASSGDSSYEQYF.